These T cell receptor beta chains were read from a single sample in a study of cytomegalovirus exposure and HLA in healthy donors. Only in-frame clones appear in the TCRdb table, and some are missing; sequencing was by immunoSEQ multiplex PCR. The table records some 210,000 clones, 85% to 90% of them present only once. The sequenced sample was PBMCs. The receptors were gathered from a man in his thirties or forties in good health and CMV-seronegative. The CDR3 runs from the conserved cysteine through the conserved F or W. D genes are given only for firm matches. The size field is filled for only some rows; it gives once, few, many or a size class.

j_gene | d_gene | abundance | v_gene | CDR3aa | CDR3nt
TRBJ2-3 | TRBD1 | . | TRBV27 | CASSLKVWTGSGTQYF | TGTGCCAGCAGTTTAAAAGTCTGGACAGGTTCAGGGACGCAGTATTTT
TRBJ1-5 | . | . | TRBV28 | CASSFPGQGSQPQHF | TGTGCCAGCAGTTTCCCCGGGCAGGGCAGTCAGCCCCAGCATTTT
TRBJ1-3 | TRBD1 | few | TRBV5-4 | CASSLQGTGNTIYF | TGTGCCAGCAGCTTACAGGGGACTGGAAACACCATATATTTT
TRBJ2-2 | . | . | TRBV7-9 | CSSTVEPVRRAGELFF | TGTTCCAGCACCGTCGAGCCGGTCCGGAGAGCCGGGGAGCTGTTTTTT
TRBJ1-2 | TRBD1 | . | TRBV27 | CASSRDRGGYGYTF | TGTGCCAGCAGCAGGGACAGGGGAGGCTATGGCTACACCTTC
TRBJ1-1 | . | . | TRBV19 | CASTPAQGMNTEAFF | TGTGCCAGTACCCCGGCCCAGGGGATGAACACTGAAGCTTTCTTT
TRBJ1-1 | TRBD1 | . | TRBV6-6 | CASRVPGQKNTEAFF | TGTGCCAGCAGGGTCCCGGGACAGAAGAACACTGAAGCTTTCTTT
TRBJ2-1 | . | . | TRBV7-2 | CASSGTRVTYNEQFF | TGTGCCAGCAGCGGCACTCGGGTCACCTACAATGAGCAGTTCTTC
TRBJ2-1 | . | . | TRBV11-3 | CASSSHPEQDEQFF | TGTGCCAGCAGCTCCCACCCCGAGCAAGATGAGCAGTTCTTC
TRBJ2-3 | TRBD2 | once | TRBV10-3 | CATHAIAGDELGF | TGTGCCACCCATGCGATAGCGGGGGATGAGTTGGGTTTT
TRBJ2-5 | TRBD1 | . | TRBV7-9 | CATTRNRGETQYF | TGTGCCACCACAAGAAACAGGGGGGAGACCCAGTACTTC
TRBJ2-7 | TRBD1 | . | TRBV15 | CATSRDVKWGQDRDLYEQYF | TGTGCCACCAGCAGAGATGTTAAGTGGGGGCAGGACAGGGATCTCTACGAGCAGTACTTC
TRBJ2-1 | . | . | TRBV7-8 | CASSLPGVVLQKLYNEQFF | TGTGCCAGCAGCCTCCCGGGGGTGGTTCTGCAAAAATTATACAATGAGCAGTTCTTC
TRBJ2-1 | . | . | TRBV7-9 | CASSLVRSSYSYNEQFF | TGTGCCAGCAGCTTAGTGAGGTCCTCTTACTCCTACAATGAGCAGTTCTTC
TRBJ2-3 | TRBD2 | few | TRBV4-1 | CASSRLAGTSTDTQYF | TGCGCCAGCAGTCGACTAGCGGGGACTAGCACAGATACGCAGTATTTT
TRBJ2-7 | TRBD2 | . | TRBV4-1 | CASSISSGGDYEQYF | TGCGCCAGCAGCATCTCTAGCGGGGGGGACTACGAGCAGTACTTC
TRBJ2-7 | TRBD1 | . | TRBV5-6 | CASSHGTGIEQYF | TGTGCCAGCAGCCACGGGACAGGGATCGAGCAGTACTTC
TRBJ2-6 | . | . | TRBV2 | CASSDGPFSGANGLTF | TGTGCCAGCAGTGACGGACCGTTCTCTGGGGCCAACGGCCTGACTTTC
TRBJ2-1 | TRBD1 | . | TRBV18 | CASSHTGTGPVDEQFF | TGTGCCAGCTCACATACCGGGACAGGTCCGGTCGATGAGCAGTTCTTC
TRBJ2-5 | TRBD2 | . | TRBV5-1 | CASSPTGGGLQETQYF | TGCGCCAGCAGCCCAACTGGCGGGGGACTCCAAGAGACCCAGTACTTC
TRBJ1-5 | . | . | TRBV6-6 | CASGEQPQHF | TGTGCCAGCGGAGAACAGCCCCAGCATTTT
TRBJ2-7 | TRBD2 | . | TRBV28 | CASSSLAGGIYEQYF | TGTGCCAGCAGTAGTTTAGCGGGAGGGATTTACGAGCAGTACTTC
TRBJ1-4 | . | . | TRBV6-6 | CASRRDGSTNEKLFF | TGTGCCAGCAGGCGGGACGGCTCAACTAATGAAAAACTGTTTTTT
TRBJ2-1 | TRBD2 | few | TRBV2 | CASSYTSGVLDEQFF | TGTGCCAGCAGTTACACTAGCGGGGTTCTCGATGAGCAGTTCTTC
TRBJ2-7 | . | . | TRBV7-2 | CASSFRGEQYF | TGTGCCAGCAGCTTTAGGGGCGAGCAGTACTTC
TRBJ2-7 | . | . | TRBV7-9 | CASSPDGFTYEQYF | TGTGCCAGCAGCCCAGACGGGTTCACCTACGAGCAGTACTTC
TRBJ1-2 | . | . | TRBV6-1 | CASSDRRSVSGGYTF | TGTGCCAGCAGTGACCGCAGGTCGGTTAGTGGTGGCTACACCTTC
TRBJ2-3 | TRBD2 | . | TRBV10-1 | CASSERGGLADTQYF | TGCGCCAGCAGTGAGCGGGGGGGCCTGGCAGATACGCAGTATTTT
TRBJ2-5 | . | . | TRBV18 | CASSRDVRETQYF | TGTGCCAGCTCACGAGACGTGCGGGAGACCCAGTACTTC
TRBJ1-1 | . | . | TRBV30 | CAWNPLLNRVNTEAFF | TGTGCCTGGAATCCCCTTTTGAACAGGGTGAACACTGAAGCTTTCTTT
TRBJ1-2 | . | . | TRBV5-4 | CASSLPLYGYTF | TGTGCCAGCAGTCTCCCTCTCTATGGCTACACCTTC
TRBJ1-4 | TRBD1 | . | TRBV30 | CAWSVKGGVEKLFF | TGTGCCTGGAGTGTAAAAGGGGGCGTTGAAAAACTGTTTTTT
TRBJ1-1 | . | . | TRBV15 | CATSRVLGQSEAFF | TGTGCCACCAGCAGAGTTCTTGGACAGAGCGAAGCTTTCTTT
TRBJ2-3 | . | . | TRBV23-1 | CASSRLAGGTDTQYF | TGCGCCAGCAGTCGGTTGGCAGGTGGCACAGATACGCAGTATTTT
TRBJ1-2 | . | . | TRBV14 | CASSQRGRNYGYTF | TGTGCCAGCAGCCAACGTGGCAGGAACTATGGCTACACCTTC
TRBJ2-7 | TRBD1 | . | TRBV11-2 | CASFHPGQGGYEQYF | TGTGCCAGTTTTCATCCGGGACAGGGGGGCTACGAGCAGTACTTC
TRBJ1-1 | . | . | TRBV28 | CASSAAVNTEAFF | TGTGCCAGCAGCGCCGCGGTGAACACTGAAGCTTTCTTT
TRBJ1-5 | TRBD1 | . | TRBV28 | CASSLSDRPHQPQHF | TGTGCCAGCAGTCTGTCGGACAGGCCCCATCAGCCCCAGCATTTT
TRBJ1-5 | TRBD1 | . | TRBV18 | CASSMTGAGQPQHF | TGTGCCAGCTCGATGACAGGGGCAGGGCAGCCCCAGCATTTT
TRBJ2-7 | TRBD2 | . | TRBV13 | CASSIPTSGSYEQYF | TGTGCCAGCAGCATTCCGACTAGCGGATCCTACGAGCAGTACTTC
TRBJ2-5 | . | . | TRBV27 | CASSRPGETQYF | TGTGCCAGCTCCCGGCCGGGAGAGACCCAGTACTTC
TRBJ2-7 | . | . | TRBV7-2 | CASSLGRDYEQYF | TGTGCCAGCAGCTTGGGCAGAGACTACGAGCAGTACTTC
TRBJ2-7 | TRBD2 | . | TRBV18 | CASSPLAEGREQYF | TGTGCCAGCTCACCTCTAGCGGAGGGCCGGGAGCAGTACTTC
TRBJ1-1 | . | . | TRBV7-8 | CASSSGLGNTEAFF | TGTGCCAGCAGCTCCGGACTGGGGAACACTGAAGCTTTCTTT
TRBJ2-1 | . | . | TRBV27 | CASSSRRSYNEQFF | TGTGCCAGCAGCTCGCGCCGGTCTTACAATGAGCAGTTCTTC
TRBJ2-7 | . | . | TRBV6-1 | CASSEDSAAGEQYF | TGTGCCAGCAGTGAAGACAGCGCGGCGGGGGAGCAGTACTTC
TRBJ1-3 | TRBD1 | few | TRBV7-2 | CASSARTGRLGGNTIYF | TGTGCCAGCAGCGCCCGGACAGGCCGTCTTGGAGGAAACACCATATATTTT
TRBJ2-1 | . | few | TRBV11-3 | CASSRDSNTYNEQFF | TGTGCCAGCAGCCGCGACAGTAATACGTACAATGAGCAGTTCTTC
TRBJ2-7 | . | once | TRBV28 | CASRQVGGQYF | TGTGCCAGCAGACAGGTCGGGGGGCAGTACTTC
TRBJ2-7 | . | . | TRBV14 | CASSQWNLDEQYF | TGTGCCAGCAGCCAATGGAACCTAGACGAGCAGTACTTC
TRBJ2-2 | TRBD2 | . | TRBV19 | CASKGLAYYTGELFF | TGTGCCAGTAAGGGACTAGCGTACTACACCGGGGAGCTGTTTTTT
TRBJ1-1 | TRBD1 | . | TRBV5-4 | CASSLIQGETTEAFF | TGTGCCAGCAGCCTCATACAGGGGGAGACCACTGAAGCTTTCTTT
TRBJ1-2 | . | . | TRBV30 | CAWSAQLDYGYTF | TGTGCCTGGAGCGCCCAGCTAGACTATGGCTACACCTTC
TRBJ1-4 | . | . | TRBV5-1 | CASSPREGANEKLFF | TGCGCCAGCAGCCCCCGAGAGGGAGCTAATGAAAAACTGTTTTTT
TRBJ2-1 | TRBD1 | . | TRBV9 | CASSVVSAVGTGSNEQFF | TGTGCCAGCAGCGTAGTGTCTGCTGTCGGGACAGGCTCCAATGAGCAGTTCTTC
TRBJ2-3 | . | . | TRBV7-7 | CASSLSTGGVDTQYF | TGTGCTAGCAGCTTAAGCACAGGGGGGGTGGATACGCAGTATTTT
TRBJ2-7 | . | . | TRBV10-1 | CASSDKFRGASTYEQYF | TGCGCCAGCAGTGACAAGTTTCGGGGGGCATCGACCTACGAGCAGTACTTC
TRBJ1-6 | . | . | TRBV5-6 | CASSQLGNMGGKDSPLHF | TGTGCCAGCAGCCAGCTTGGAAACATGGGAGGGAAAGATTCACCCCTCCACTTT
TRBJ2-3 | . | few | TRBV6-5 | CASSYSHQDKMYF | TGTGCCAGCAGTTACTCTCACCAGGACAAAATGTATTTT
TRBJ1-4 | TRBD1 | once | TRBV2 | CASSERGQGGEKLFF | TGTGCCAGCAGTGAAAGGGGACAGGGAGGAGAAAAACTGTTTTTT